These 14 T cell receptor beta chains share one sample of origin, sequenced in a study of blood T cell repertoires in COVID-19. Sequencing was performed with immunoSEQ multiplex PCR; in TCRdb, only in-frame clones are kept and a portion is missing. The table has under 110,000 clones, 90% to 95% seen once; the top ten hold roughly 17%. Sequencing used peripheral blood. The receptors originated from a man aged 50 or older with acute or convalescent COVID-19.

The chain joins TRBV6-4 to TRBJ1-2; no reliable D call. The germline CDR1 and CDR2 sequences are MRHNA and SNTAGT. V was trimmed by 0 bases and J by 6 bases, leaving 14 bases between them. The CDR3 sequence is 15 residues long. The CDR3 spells CASSDSARGVDGYTF. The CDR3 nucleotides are TGTGCCAGCAGTGACTCAGCGCGGGGAGTGGATGGCTACACCTTC.

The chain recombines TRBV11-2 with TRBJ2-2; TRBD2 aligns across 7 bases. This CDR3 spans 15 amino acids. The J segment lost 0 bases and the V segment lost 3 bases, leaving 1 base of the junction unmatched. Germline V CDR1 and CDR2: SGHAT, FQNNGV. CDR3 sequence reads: CASSFGLANTGELFF. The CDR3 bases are TGTGCCAGCAGCTTCGGACTAGCGAACACCGGGGAGCTGTTTTTT.

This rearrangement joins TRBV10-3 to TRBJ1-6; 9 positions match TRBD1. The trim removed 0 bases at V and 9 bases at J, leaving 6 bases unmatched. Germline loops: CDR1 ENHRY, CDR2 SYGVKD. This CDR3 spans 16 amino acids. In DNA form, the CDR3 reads TGTGCCATCAGTGAGTCCACAGGGGGCTTTGGTTCACCCCTCCACTTT. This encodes CAISESTGGFGSPLHF.

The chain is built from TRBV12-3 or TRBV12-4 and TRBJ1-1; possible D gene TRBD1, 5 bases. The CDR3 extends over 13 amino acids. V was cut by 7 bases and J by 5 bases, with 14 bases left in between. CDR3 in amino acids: CASTLTGMTEAFF. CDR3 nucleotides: TGTGCCAGCACCCTTACAGGTATGACTGAAGCTTTCTTT.

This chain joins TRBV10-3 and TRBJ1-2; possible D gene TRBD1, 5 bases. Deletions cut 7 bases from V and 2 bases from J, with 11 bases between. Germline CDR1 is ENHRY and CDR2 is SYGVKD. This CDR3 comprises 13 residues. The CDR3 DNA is TGTGCCATCACTGGGGCGGCGAACTATGGCTACACCTTC. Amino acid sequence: CAITGAANYGYTF.

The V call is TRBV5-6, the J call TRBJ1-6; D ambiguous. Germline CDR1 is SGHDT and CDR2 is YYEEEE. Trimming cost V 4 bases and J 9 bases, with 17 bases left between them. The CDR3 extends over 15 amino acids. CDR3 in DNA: TGTGCCAGCAGCCTTAGCCGGTCAGTTATTTCACCCCTCCACTTT. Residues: CASSLSRSVISPLHF. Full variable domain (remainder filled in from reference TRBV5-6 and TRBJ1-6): DAGVTQSPTHLIKTRGQQVTLRCSPKSGHDTVSWYQQALGQGPQFIFQYYEEEERQRGNFPDRFSGHQFPNYSSELNVNALLLGDSALYLCASSLSRSVISPLHFGNGTRLTVT.

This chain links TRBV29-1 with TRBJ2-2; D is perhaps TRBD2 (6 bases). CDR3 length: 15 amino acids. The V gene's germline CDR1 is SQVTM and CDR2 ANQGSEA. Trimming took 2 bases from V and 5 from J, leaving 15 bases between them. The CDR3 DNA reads TGCAGCGTTGAACCCCCGGGGGTCGGAACCGGGGAGCTGTTTTTT. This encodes CSVEPPGVGTGELFF.

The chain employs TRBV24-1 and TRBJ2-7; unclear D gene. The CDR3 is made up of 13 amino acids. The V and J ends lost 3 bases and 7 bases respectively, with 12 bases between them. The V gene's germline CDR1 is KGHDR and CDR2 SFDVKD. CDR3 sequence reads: CATSDKVRPEQYF. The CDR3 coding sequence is TGTGCCACCAGTGATAAGGTCAGGCCTGAGCAGTACTTC.

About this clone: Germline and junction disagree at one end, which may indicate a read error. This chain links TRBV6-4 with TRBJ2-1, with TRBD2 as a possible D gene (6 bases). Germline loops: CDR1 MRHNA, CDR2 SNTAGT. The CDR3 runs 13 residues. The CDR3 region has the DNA TGTGCCAGCAGCGAACAAGGCGGGGCCGGGCTGCTCTTC. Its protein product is CASSEQGGAGLLF.

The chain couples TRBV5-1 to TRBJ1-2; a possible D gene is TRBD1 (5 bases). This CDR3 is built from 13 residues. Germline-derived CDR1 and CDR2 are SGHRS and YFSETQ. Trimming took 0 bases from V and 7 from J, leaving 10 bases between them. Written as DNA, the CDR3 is TGCGCCAGCAGCTTGGACTGGGGCGGTGGCTACACCTTC. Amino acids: CASSLDWGGGYTF.

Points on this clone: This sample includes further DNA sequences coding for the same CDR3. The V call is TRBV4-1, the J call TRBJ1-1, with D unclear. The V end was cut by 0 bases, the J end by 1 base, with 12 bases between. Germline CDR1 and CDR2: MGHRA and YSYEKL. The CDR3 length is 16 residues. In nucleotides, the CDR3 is TGCGCCAGCAGCCAAGATCGTCGGGCGGGGAACACTGAAGCTTTCTTT. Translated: CASSQDRRAGNTEAFF.

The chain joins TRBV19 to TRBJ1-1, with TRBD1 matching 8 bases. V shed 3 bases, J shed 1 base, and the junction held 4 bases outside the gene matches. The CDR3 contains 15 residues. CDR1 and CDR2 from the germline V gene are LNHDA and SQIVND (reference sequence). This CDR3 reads CASSITTGANTEAFF. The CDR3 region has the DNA TGTGCCAGTAGTATTACGACAGGGGCGAACACTGAAGCTTTCTTT.

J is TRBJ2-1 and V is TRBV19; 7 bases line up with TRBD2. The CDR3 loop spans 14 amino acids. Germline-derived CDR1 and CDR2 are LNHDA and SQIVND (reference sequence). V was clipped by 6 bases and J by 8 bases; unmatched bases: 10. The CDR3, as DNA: TGTGCCAGTAGCCAATTGACTAGCATCCATGAGCAGTTCTTC. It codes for CASSQLTSIHEQFF.

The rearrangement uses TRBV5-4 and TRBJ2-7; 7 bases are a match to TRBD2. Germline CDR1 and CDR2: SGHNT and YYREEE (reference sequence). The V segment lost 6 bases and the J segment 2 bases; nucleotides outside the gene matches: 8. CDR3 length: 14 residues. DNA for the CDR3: TGTGCCAGCACTAGCCGGGACTATCCCTACGAGCAGTACTTC. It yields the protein CASTSRDYPYEQYF.